The T cell receptor (beta chain) under discussion was sequenced for a study of a mutant IDH1 vaccine in newly diagnosed glioma. Looking at the study overall: Pretreatment consisted of radiotherapy, temozolomide, or both, with most receiving both.

Whole-study results and caveats: Patients mounted vaccine-induced immune responses in 93.3% of cases. Pseudoprogression appeared independent of alterations in top peripheral clonotypes.

With respect to this clone: The antigen is not known.

Indicated time point: baseline, week 1 (first vaccination visit). The treatment denotes: pre-vaccination baseline after standard-of-care therapy. The donors had new WHO grade 3 or 4 astrocytomas; these were IDH1-mutant and ATRX-lost. From germline, CDR1 is SGDLS and CDR2 YYNGEE. With V trimmed by 4 bases and J by 4 bases, 12 bases remained unmatched. The CDR3 spans 16 residues. Some clones are missing from TCRdb's copy, which holds only in-frame ones; the method was immunoSEQ multiplex PCR. The sample carries over 80,000 clones, about 90% recorded once. The specimen was PBMCs, collected from a glioma patient treated with radiotherapy, temozolomide or both. This chain joins TRBV9 and TRBJ1-2, with 8 bases that match TRBD1. This clonotype was obtained from a woman between 45 and 65 years old with glioma. Written as DNA, the CDR3 is TGTGCCAGCAGCCCCATCGGGACAGGAGCTTTCTATGGCTACACCTTC. This translates into CASSPIGTGAFYGYTF.